This is a list of T cell receptor beta chains from one sample in a study of blood T cell repertoires in COVID-19. The assay was immunoSEQ multiplex PCR, and TCRdb's table has in-frame clones only and misses some. The sample consists of about 180,000 clones, 80% to 85% of them appearing once. Sequenced sample: peripheral blood. The receptors derive from a woman between 40 and 55 years old with COVID-19, enrolled during active disease. CDR3s include the opening cysteine and the closing phenylalanine or tryptophan. A D gene is named only where the DNA matches it firmly. Expanded clones are given a class, and other clones once, few, many or no size at all.

D gene: TRBD2; V gene: TRBV5-1; clone size: -; J gene: TRBJ2-7; CDR3 DNA: TGCGCCAGCAGCTTGGGACTAGCGAGCTACGAGCAGTACTTC; CDR3 protein: CASSLGLASYEQYF
D gene: -; V gene: TRBV19; clone size: -; J gene: TRBJ1-5; CDR3 DNA: TGTGCCAGTAGTTTGAGGGATCAGCCCCAGCATTTT; CDR3 protein: CASSLRDQPQHF
D gene: TRBD2; V gene: TRBV9; clone size: -; J gene: TRBJ2-5; CDR3 DNA: TGTGCCAGCAGCGCCCAAACTAGCGGGAGGTCGGAGACCCAGTACTTC; CDR3 protein: CASSAQTSGRSETQYF
D gene: -; V gene: TRBV16; clone size: -; J gene: TRBJ2-1; CDR3 DNA: TGTGCCAGCAGCCCCTTAGCGGCCGGGGGCAATGAGCAGTTCTTC; CDR3 protein: CASSPLAAGGNEQFF
D gene: -; V gene: TRBV2; clone size: -; J gene: TRBJ1-4; CDR3 DNA: TGTGCCAGCATAGGGGTGGGTGAAAAACTGTTTTTT; CDR3 protein: CASIGVGEKLFF
D gene: TRBD2; V gene: TRBV11-2; clone size: -; J gene: TRBJ2-7; CDR3 DNA: TGTGCCAGCAGCTTTAGCCTAGCGGGAGATCGGTCCTACGAGCAGTACTTC; CDR3 protein: CASSFSLAGDRSYEQYF
D gene: -; V gene: TRBV19; clone size: -; J gene: TRBJ1-2; CDR3 DNA: TGTGCCACACAGGGATCCTATGGCTACACCTTC; CDR3 protein: CATQGSYGYTF
D gene: TRBD2; V gene: TRBV2; clone size: -; J gene: TRBJ2-7; CDR3 DNA: TGTGCCAGCGAGACTAGCGGGAGGGGTGAGCAGTACTTC; CDR3 protein: CASETSGRGEQYF
D gene: -; V gene: TRBV29-1; clone size: -; J gene: TRBJ1-1; CDR3 DNA: TGCAGCGTAAGACCCCTAGGGGACACTGAAGCTTTCTTT; CDR3 protein: CSVRPLGDTEAFF
D gene: TRBD1; V gene: TRBV2; clone size: -; J gene: TRBJ1-1; CDR3 DNA: TGTGCCAGCAGTGAAAGGGGGCGGACGAACACTGAAGCTTTCTTT; CDR3 protein: CASSERGRTNTEAFF
D gene: -; V gene: TRBV19; clone size: -; J gene: TRBJ1-1; CDR3 DNA: TGTGCCAGTAGTATTGGGGGGGGGTATGGTAATGAAGCTTTCTTT; CDR3 protein: CASSIGGGYGNEAFF
D gene: TRBD2; V gene: TRBV4-1; clone size: -; J gene: TRBJ2-1; CDR3 DNA: TGCGCCAGCAGCCAGGGGACTAGCGGAAACAATGAGCAGTTCTTC; CDR3 protein: CASSQGTSGNNEQFF
D gene: -; V gene: TRBV29-1; clone size: once; J gene: TRBJ1-1; CDR3 DNA: TGCAGCGTCCACCGCGAGCCTAACACTGAAGCTTTCTTT; CDR3 protein: CSVHREPNTEAFF
D gene: TRBD1; V gene: TRBV18; clone size: -; J gene: TRBJ1-4; CDR3 DNA: TGTGCCAGCTCACAGAACCCCCTAGGGACAGGGGATGAAAAACTGTTTTTT; CDR3 protein: CASSQNPLGTGDEKLFF
D gene: -; V gene: TRBV2; clone size: -; J gene: TRBJ1-5; CDR3 DNA: TGTGCCAGCAGTCGCTTCACGGGGACTGGCAATCAGCCCCAGCATTTT; CDR3 protein: CASSRFTGTGNQPQHF
D gene: TRBD1; V gene: TRBV11-2; clone size: -; J gene: TRBJ1-1; CDR3 DNA: TGTGCCAGCAGCTTAGTTATCGGACAGGGGACCACTGAAGCTTTCTTT; CDR3 protein: CASSLVIGQGTTEAFF
D gene: -; V gene: TRBV4-1; clone size: -; J gene: TRBJ1-5; CDR3 DNA: TGCGCCAGCAGCCTTGGCCCGGGGGGGAATCAGCCCCAGCATTTT; CDR3 protein: CASSLGPGGNQPQHF
D gene: -; V gene: TRBV19; clone size: -; J gene: TRBJ2-1; CDR3 DNA: TGTGCCAGTAGGGACTTCCCTAATGAGCAGTTCTTC; CDR3 protein: CASRDFPNEQFF
D gene: -; V gene: TRBV27; clone size: -; J gene: TRBJ1-2; CDR3 DNA: TGTGCCAGCGGCACCGGAGGACGACACTATGGCTACACCTTC; CDR3 protein: CASGTGGRHYGYTF
D gene: -; V gene: TRBV28; clone size: -; J gene: TRBJ1-1; CDR3 DNA: TGTGCCAGCAGTTCGGGGGGACGGCTTGCTTTCTTT; CDR3 protein: CASSSGGRLAFF
D gene: TRBD1; V gene: TRBV9; clone size: few; J gene: TRBJ1-1; CDR3 DNA: TGTGCCAGCAGCGCCTGGCAGGGGGGGAACACTGAAGCTTTCTTT; CDR3 protein: CASSAWQGGNTEAFF
D gene: -; V gene: TRBV19; clone size: -; J gene: TRBJ2-7; CDR3 DNA: TGTGCCAGTAGTCTTAGCGGGACAGACACCTACGAGCAGTACTTC; CDR3 protein: CASSLSGTDTYEQYF
D gene: TRBD1; V gene: TRBV2; clone size: -; J gene: TRBJ1-1; CDR3 DNA: TGTGCCAGCAGCAAAGACAGGGGAAAAAACACTGAAGCTTTCTTT; CDR3 protein: CASSKDRGKNTEAFF
D gene: -; V gene: TRBV6-5; clone size: -; J gene: TRBJ1-3; CDR3 DNA: TGTGCCAGCAGTCGTAACTTCAACTCTGGAAACACCATATATTTT; CDR3 protein: CASSRNFNSGNTIYF
D gene: TRBD1; V gene: TRBV11-2; clone size: -; J gene: TRBJ1-1; CDR3 DNA: TGTGCCAGCAGGTGGACAGGATTTAACACTGAAGCTTTCTTT; CDR3 protein: CASRWTGFNTEAFF
D gene: -; V gene: TRBV5-1; clone size: -; J gene: TRBJ1-1; CDR3 DNA: TGCGCCAGCAGCTTGGGGTTGGGGGCGTTATGGACTGAAGCTTTCTTT; CDR3 protein: CASSLGLGALWTEAFF
D gene: TRBD2; V gene: TRBV29-1; clone size: -; J gene: TRBJ2-7; CDR3 DNA: TGCAGCGTTGATGGGGGACTAGTCACCGAGCAGTACTTC; CDR3 protein: CSVDGGLVTEQYF
D gene: -; V gene: TRBV13; clone size: -; J gene: TRBJ2-1; CDR3 DNA: TGTGCCAGCAGCTCCCGGGGAGTAACTCATGAGCAGTTCTTC; CDR3 protein: CASSSRGVTHEQFF
D gene: -; V gene: TRBV12-3/TRBV12-4; clone size: -; J gene: TRBJ1-6; CDR3 DNA: TGTGCCAGCATCTCCCCGGGTTCACCCCTCCACTTT; CDR3 protein: CASISPGSPLHF
D gene: TRBD1; V gene: TRBV9; clone size: -; J gene: TRBJ2-3; CDR3 DNA: TGTGCCAGCAGCGCCCGGACAGGAGGCACAGATACGCAGTATTTT; CDR3 protein: CASSARTGGTDTQYF
D gene: -; V gene: TRBV19; clone size: few; J gene: TRBJ1-2; CDR3 DNA: TGTGCCAGTAGCCGACGGGTCTATGGCTACACCTTC; CDR3 protein: CASSRRVYGYTF
D gene: TRBD2; V gene: TRBV9; clone size: -; J gene: TRBJ2-1; CDR3 DNA: TGTGCCAGCAGCGTGATGGGGACTAGCGGGAGATACAATGAGCAGTTCTTC; CDR3 protein: CASSVMGTSGRYNEQFF
D gene: -; V gene: TRBV5-1; clone size: -; J gene: TRBJ2-5; CDR3 DNA: TGCGCCAGCAGCTTGGCTGGGGCGTACGGGGAGACCCAGTACTTC; CDR3 protein: CASSLAGAYGETQYF
D gene: -; V gene: TRBV6-1; clone size: once; J gene: TRBJ2-2; CDR3 DNA: TGTGCCAGCAGTGGTAAAACATCCTCCCTTAACACCGGGGAGCTGTTTTTT; CDR3 protein: CASSGKTSSLNTGELFF
D gene: -; V gene: TRBV18; clone size: once; J gene: TRBJ1-5; CDR3 DNA: TGTGCCAGCTCCGATACAGGAGCTCGGCGCAATCAGCCCCAGCATTTT; CDR3 protein: CASSDTGARRNQPQHF
D gene: -; V gene: TRBV2; clone size: -; J gene: TRBJ2-4; CDR3 DNA: TGTGCCAGCAGTCCTCTCGGGTTAGCCAAAAACATTCAGTACTTC; CDR3 protein: CASSPLGLAKNIQYF
D gene: TRBD1; V gene: TRBV27; clone size: -; J gene: TRBJ2-2; CDR3 DNA: TGTGCCTTCGAAACAGGGGACACCGGGGAGCTGTTTTTT; CDR3 protein: CAFETGDTGELFF
D gene: TRBD1; V gene: TRBV3-1/TRBV3-2; clone size: -; J gene: TRBJ1-2; CDR3 DNA: TGTGCCAGCAGCCCAACCCACATCGCACACAGGGGCTATGGCTACACCTTC; CDR3 protein: CASSPTHIAHRGYGYTF
D gene: -; V gene: TRBV19; clone size: few; J gene: TRBJ1-5; CDR3 DNA: TGTGCCAGTAGTACCAGGGGTGCGAGCAATCAGCCCCAGCATTTT; CDR3 protein: CASSTRGASNQPQHF
D gene: -; V gene: TRBV7-3; clone size: -; J gene: TRBJ2-3; CDR3 DNA: TGTGCCAGCAGCTCCACTCCGTCTAGCACAGATACGCAGTATTTT; CDR3 protein: CASSSTPSSTDTQYF
D gene: TRBD1; V gene: TRBV10-3; clone size: -; J gene: TRBJ2-1; CDR3 DNA: TGTGCCATCAGTGAGCCGACAGGGGGCTCCTACAATGAGCAGTTCTTC; CDR3 protein: CAISEPTGGSYNEQFF
D gene: TRBD1; V gene: TRBV27; clone size: -; J gene: TRBJ2-5; CDR3 DNA: TGTGCCAGCAGACGGCTAGGGACAGGGCAAGAGACCCAGTACTTC; CDR3 protein: CASRRLGTGQETQYF
D gene: -; V gene: TRBV27; clone size: -; J gene: TRBJ2-2; CDR3 DNA: TGTGCCAGCAGTTTGGGCAGCGGGAACACCGGGGAGCTGTTTTTT; CDR3 protein: CASSLGSGNTGELFF
D gene: TRBD1; V gene: TRBV14; clone size: few; J gene: TRBJ2-7; CDR3 DNA: TGTGCCAGCAGCCAAGGTACAGGGGGTCCCTACGAGCAGTACTTC; CDR3 protein: CASSQGTGGPYEQYF
D gene: -; V gene: TRBV12-3/TRBV12-4; clone size: once; J gene: TRBJ1-5; CDR3 DNA: TGTGCCAGCAGTTTAATAGGGGGTCAGCCCCAGCATTTT; CDR3 protein: CASSLIGGQPQHF
D gene: -; V gene: TRBV12-5; clone size: -; J gene: TRBJ2-5; CDR3 DNA: TGTGCTAGTGGTTTCGGAGCGGGTATACAAGAGACCCAGTACTTC; CDR3 protein: CASGFGAGIQETQYF
D gene: TRBD1; V gene: TRBV3-1/TRBV3-2; clone size: -; J gene: TRBJ2-5; CDR3 DNA: TGTGCCAGCAGCCCCCCAGGACAGGGGCGGGAGACCCAGTACTTC; CDR3 protein: CASSPPGQGRETQYF
D gene: TRBD2; V gene: TRBV24-1; clone size: -; J gene: TRBJ2-2; CDR3 DNA: TGTGCCACCAGCACCGGGACTAGCGGGAGGGTGCACACCGGGGAGCTGTTTTTT; CDR3 protein: CATSTGTSGRVHTGELFF
D gene: TRBD1; V gene: TRBV9; clone size: -; J gene: TRBJ1-1; CDR3 DNA: TGTGCCAGCAGCGCAGGATCCCACAGGGGGGTTTTCTTT; CDR3 protein: CASSAGSHRGVFF
D gene: -; V gene: TRBV3-1/TRBV3-2; clone size: -; J gene: TRBJ1-6; CDR3 DNA: TGTGCCAGCACTCTTCGGGGTCCGAGGGATTCACCCCTCCACTTT; CDR3 protein: CASTLRGPRDSPLHF
D gene: -; V gene: TRBV19; clone size: -; J gene: TRBJ1-1; CDR3 DNA: TGTGCCACCGGTTCAAGGGGCACTGAAGCTTTCTTT; CDR3 protein: CATGSRGTEAFF
D gene: -; V gene: TRBV3-1/TRBV3-2; clone size: -; J gene: TRBJ1-4; CDR3 DNA: TGTGCCAGCAGCCATATACAGTATGAAAAACTGTTTTTT; CDR3 protein: CASSHIQYEKLFF
D gene: -; V gene: TRBV15; clone size: -; J gene: TRBJ1-2; CDR3 DNA: TGTGCCACCAGCAGAGGGAATGGCGGGGATGGCTACACCTTC; CDR3 protein: CATSRGNGGDGYTF
D gene: TRBD2; V gene: TRBV6-5; clone size: once; J gene: TRBJ2-5; CDR3 DNA: TGTGCCAGCAGTTATGGGACTAGCCGTCAAGAGACCCAGTACTTC; CDR3 protein: CASSYGTSRQETQYF
D gene: -; V gene: TRBV6-6; clone size: few; J gene: TRBJ1-1; CDR3 DNA: TGTGCCAGCACCGTACAGTACATGAACACTGAAGCTTTCTTT; CDR3 protein: CASTVQYMNTEAFF